The sample holds a few counts of the clone carrying this T cell receptor (beta chain). Germline CDR1 and CDR2: MGHRA and YSYEKL. The CDR3 sequence is 15 residues long. Unmatched junction bases numbered 9, after V lost 5 bases and J lost 7 bases. PCR was performed using 60 Vbeta and 13 Jbeta primers. Here immunoSEQ multiplex PCR was the method, and the copy in TCRdb shows in-frame clones only, minus some. The table has 150,000 or so clones, around four fifths seen once; the top ten hold around a tenth. These data belong to a study of cytomegalovirus exposure and HLA in healthy donors. What was sequenced was PBMCs. The chain joins TRBV4-1 to TRBJ2-7; 12 nucleotides line up with TRBD2. The receptor comes from a man in his late teens or twenties in good health and CMV-seropositive. The CDR3 coding sequence is TGCGCCAGCAGCTACAGACTAGCGGGAGATCGGGAGCAGTACTTC. Protein: CASSYRLAGDREQYF.